These 20 T cell receptor beta chains came from one sample sequenced in a study of radiotherapy plus CTLA-4 blockade in lung cancer. The assay was immunoSEQ multiplex PCR, and TCRdb's table has in-frame clones only and misses some. The sample has about 77,000 clones; 70% to 85% are singletons. The sequencing used peripheral blood, collected from a patient treated with radiotherapy plus ipilimumab. The receptors derive from a human donor with non-small cell lung cancer whose response to radiotherapy plus ipilimumab could not be evaluated.

V gene TRBV7-3 combines with J gene TRBJ1-1; 11 nucleotides match TRBD1. Germline lookup yields CDR1 SGHTA and CDR2 FQGTGA. Trimming took 8 bases from V and 5 from J; bases not matched to a gene: 4. CDR3 length: 13 amino acids. The CDR3: CASGQGAETEAFF. In DNA form, the CDR3 reads TGTGCCAGCGGACAGGGGGCGGAAACTGAAGCTTTCTTT. Variable domain in full (rest from reference TRBV7-3 and TRBJ1-1): GAGVSQTPSNKVTEKGKYVELRCDPISGHTALYWYRQSLGQGPEFLIYFQGTGAADDSGLPNDRFFAVRPEGSVSTLKIQRTERGDSAVYLCASGQGAETEAFFGQGTRLTVV.

The chain carries TRBV6-6 and TRBJ2-2; TRBD2 matches at 8 bases. The germline V gene encodes CDR1 MNHNY and CDR2 SVGAGI (reference sequence). There are 16 residues in the CDR3. Unmatched junction bases numbered 9, after V lost 6 bases and J lost 3 bases. This chain's CDR3 is CASRSPAGAYTGELFF. CDR3 nucleotide sequence: TGTGCCAGCAGATCGCCAGCGGGGGCTTACACCGGGGAGCTGTTTTTT.

The chain has TRBV2 and TRBJ2-5, with 9 bases fitting TRBD1. The J call may be mistaken, given a closer DNA end match to TRBJ2-7. Germline CDR1 and CDR2: SNHLY and FYNNEI. This CDR3 is 14 amino acids long. CDR3: CASRGTGYLYEQYF. The CDR3 bases are TGTGCCAGCAGGGGGACAGGGTACCTATACGAGCAGTACTTC.

The rearrangement joins TRBV19 to TRBJ1-1; perhaps TRBD1 as D (5 bases). Germline loops: CDR1 LNHDA, CDR2 SQIVND (reference sequence). This CDR3 contains 18 residues. Between the trimmed V and J ends, which lost 7 bases and 1 base, there was a span of 25 bases. CDR3 bases: TGTGCCAGTACCCTCAACGGCGGGACTCGAAAGAGGAACACTGAAGCTTTCTTT. As protein: CASTLNGGTRKRNTEAFF.

The chain employs TRBV19 and TRBJ2-5; D is possibly TRBD1 (6 bases). The germline gives CDR1 LNHDA, CDR2 SQIVND (reference sequence). Trimming cost V 2 bases and J 1 base, with 11 bases left between them. This CDR3 spans 15 amino acids. The chain's CDR3 is CASSIRGTVQETQYF. The DNA of the CDR3 is TGTGCCAGTAGTATAAGGGGGACCGTCCAAGAGACCCAGTACTTC.

The chain joins TRBV5-6 to TRBJ2-7, with D unresolved. Trimming took 0 bases from V and 7 from J, leaving 11 bases between them. There are 13 residues in the CDR3. The V gene's germline CDR1 is SGHDT and CDR2 YYEEEE. The CDR3 sequence is CASSLAEIGEQYF. As DNA, the CDR3 is TGTGCCAGCAGCTTGGCCGAGATCGGGGAGCAGTACTTC.

This sequence joins TRBV5-4 and TRBJ2-1, with 7 bases identical to TRBD2. Unmatched junction bases numbered 8, after V lost 3 bases and J lost 2 bases. Germline V gives CDR1 SGHNT, CDR2 YYREEE (reference sequence). The CDR3 is 16 residues long. CDR3: CASSSASGRTYNEQFF. The CDR3 nucleotides are TGTGCCAGCAGCTCTGCTAGCGGAAGAACCTACAATGAGCAGTTCTTC.

This rearrangement joins TRBV6-4 to TRBJ2-5, with 7 bases fitting TRBD2. This CDR3 is built from 14 residues. V lost 3 bases, J lost 5 bases, and 6 bases stayed unmatched. Germline V lookup: CDR1 MRHNA, CDR2 SNTAGT. CDR3 DNA: TGTGCCAGCAGTGAGACTAGCTCCGGGGAGACCCAGTACTTC. Translation gives CASSETSSGETQYF.

This chain uses TRBV9 with TRBJ2-2, with D maybe TRBD2 (6 bases). There are 16 residues in the CDR3. V was trimmed by 1 base and J by 2 bases, leaving 12 bases between them. CDR1 and CDR2 from the germline V gene are SGDLS and YYNGEE. This chain's CDR3 is CASSVSSGLNTGELFF. The CDR3 DNA follows: TGTGCCAGCAGCGTATCGTCGGGACTTAACACCGGGGAGCTGTTTTTT. Based on the CDR3 plus reference TRBV9 and TRBJ2-2, the full variable domain is DSGVTQTPKHLITATGQRVTLRCSPRSGDLSVYWYQQSLDQGLQFLIQYYNGEERAKGNILERFSAQQFPDLHSELNLSSLELGDSALYFCASSVSSGLNTGELFFGEGSRLTVL.

V and J are TRBV6-1 and TRBJ2-3; TRBD2 aligns across 7 bases. Per germline, CDR1 MNHNS and CDR2 SASEGT. The CDR3 loop spans 14 amino acids. The trim removed 11 bases at V and 2 bases at J, leaving 10 bases unmatched. CDR3 protein: CAAKVAGTTDTQYF. The CDR3 DNA reads as TGTGCCGCCAAGGTAGCGGGTACCACAGATACGCAGTATTTT.

The chain's CDR3 is CASSSPGAGETQYF. DNA of the CDR3: TGTGCCAGCAGCTCTCCAGGGGCGGGAGAGACCCAGTACTTC. This rearrangement joins TRBV7-7 to TRBJ2-5; a weak D match, TRBD1 (6 bases). Germline CDR1 and CDR2: SSHAT and FNYEAQ (reference sequence). Trimming took off 4 bases at V and 4 bases at J, with 13 bases between the two ends. The CDR3 spans 14 residues.

V is TRBV30 and J is TRBJ1-4, with TRBD1 matching 7 bases. CDR1 GTSNPN and CDR2 SVGIG come from the germline V gene (reference sequence). The CDR3 runs 14 residues. V was clipped by 0 bases and J by 5 bases; unmatched bases: 3. DNA of the CDR3: TGTGCCTGGAGTGTCCCGGGACAGAATGAAAAACTGTTTTTT. It yields the protein CAWSVPGQNEKLFF. The full variable domain, rest sourced from reference TRBV30 and TRBJ1-4, is SQTIHQWPATLVQPVGSPLSLECTVEGTSNPNLYWYRQAAGRGLQLLFYSVGIGQISSEVPQNLSASRPQDRQFILSSKKLLLSDSGFYLCAWSVPGQNEKLFFGSGTQLSVL.

The rearrangement joins TRBV30 to TRBJ1-1, with D hard to call. The germline V gene encodes CDR1 GTSNPN and CDR2 SVGIG (reference sequence). Trimming shortened V by 1 base and J by 3 bases, and 9 bases separated the two germline ends. This CDR3 comprises 13 residues. CDR3 nucleotide sequence: TGTGCCTGGAGTGATCAGGCGTACACTGAAGCTTTCTTT. Amino acids: CAWSDQAYTEAFF. Using reference TRBV30 and TRBJ1-1 for the parts outside the CDR3, the full variable domain is SQTIHQWPATLVQPVGSPLSLECTVEGTSNPNLYWYRQAAGRGLQLLFYSVGIGQISSEVPQNLSASRPQDRQFILSSKKLLLSDSGFYLCAWSDQAYTEAFFGQGTRLTVV.

This clone was picked up one time. This sequence joins TRBV6-1 and TRBJ1-1; the D gene is possibly TRBD1 (5 bases). CDR1 is MNHNS and CDR2 is SASEGT in the germline V gene. V dropped 4 bases and J dropped 4 bases, with 19 bases sitting between them. This CDR3 spans 16 amino acids. In DNA form, the CDR3 reads TGTGCCAGCAGTGCGTGGACGGAGAGCGGGGGCACTGAAGCTTTCTTT. Protein product: CASSAWTESGGTEAFF.

The rearrangement links TRBV5-1 to TRBJ1-3; D is undetermined. The length of the CDR3 is 11 residues. V lost 2 bases and J lost 6, with 3 bases in between. Germline assignment: CDR1 SGHRS and CDR2 YFSETQ. This CDR3 is CASSFLNTIYF. In DNA, the CDR3 is TGCGCCAGCAGCTTCCTAAACACCATATATTTT.

The rearrangement links TRBV27 to TRBJ2-1; 13 nucleotides line up with TRBD2. The J segment lost 0 bases and the V segment lost 4 bases, leaving 9 bases of the junction unmatched. There are 19 residues in the CDR3. Germline V gene sequence: CDR1 MNHEY, CDR2 SMNVEV (reference sequence). The CDR3 sequence is CASSSPGLAGSSSYNEQFF. The CDR3 DNA reads TGTGCCAGCAGTTCACCGGGACTAGCGGGGTCCAGCTCCTACAATGAGCAGTTCTTC.

V gene TRBV7-7 combines with J gene TRBJ2-7; D remains ambiguous. Germline V gives CDR1 SSHAT, CDR2 FNYEAQ (reference sequence). CDR3 length: 14 amino acids. Deletions cut 5 bases from V and 0 bases from J, with 11 bases between. CDR3 in DNA: TGTGCCAGCAGCCCGAGTGAGTCCTCCTACGAGCAGTACTTC. Its protein product is CASSPSESSYEQYF. The full variable domain, in which reference TRBV7-7 and TRBJ2-7 provide the parts outside the CDR3, is GAGVSQSPRYKVTKRGQDVTLRCDPISSHATLYWYQQALGQGPEFLTYFNYEAQPDKSGLPSDRFSAERPEGSISTLTIQRTEQRDSAMYRCASSPSESSYEQYFGPGTRLTVT.

The chain has TRBV6-1 and TRBJ2-1; 13 positions agree with TRBD2. Germline CDR1 and CDR2: MNHNS and SASEGT. The CDR3 sequence is 19 residues long. The trim removed 3 bases at V and 1 base at J, leaving 9 bases unmatched. The CDR3 DNA is TGTGCCAGCAGTGACCTACTAGCGGGAGGGCCTTGGTCCTACAATGAGCAGTTCTTC. This gives the protein CASSDLLAGGPWSYNEQFF.

V is TRBV5-4 and J is TRBJ2-5; 8 bases agree with TRBD2. CDR1 is SGHNT and CDR2 is YYREEE in the germline V gene (reference sequence). The J segment lost 5 bases and the V segment lost 4 bases, leaving 7 bases of the junction unmatched. There are 14 residues in the CDR3. CDR3 protein: CASSRGGTGETQYF. CDR3 in DNA: TGTGCCAGCAGCCGGGGGGGGACGGGGGAGACCCAGTACTTC.

Regarding this clone: This sample includes further DNA sequences coding for the same CDR3. The chain carries TRBV27 and TRBJ1-1, with D tentatively TRBD1 (5 bases). The CDR3 is 13 residues long. The germline gives CDR1 MNHEY, CDR2 SMNVEV (reference sequence). Between the trimmed V and J ends, which lost 10 bases and 2 bases, there was a span of 14 bases. CDR3 in DNA: TGTGCCACCAAGGGACTCCGCAACACTGAAGCTTTCTTT. Protein product: CATKGLRNTEAFF.